This TCR beta chain was captured by sequencing in a study of T cell responses to AZD1222 COVID-19 vaccine (dated by TCRdb to about 2021). The study in broad terms: AZD1222 recipients given second doses at about 4 weeks or at about 12 weeks were pooled, since spike-specific TCR depth and breadth were not found to differ between the two schedules. TCR sequencing was performed for approximately 240 trial participants, of whom about 200 were given two doses of AZD1222 and some 26 were given two doses of MenACWY control vaccine. Trial participants were enrolled by age into 18-55, 56-69 and 70-plus year subgroups, with around 140, 26 and 57 TCR-sequenced participants respectively.

The CDR3 regions of human TCRbeta chains were analyzed by immunosequencing. On the authors' methods: TCRs in the repertoires were matched against a reference library of SARS-CoV-2-specific TCRs that had been generated with the MIRA antigen-specificity platform. Breadth was defined as the fraction of unique TCRs that were SARS-CoV-2-associated, and depth was defined as the fraction of total T cells that were SARS-CoV-2-associated. Using the MIRA data, each spike-specific TCR was mapped to the spike region that the TCR reacts to and placed in a CD4 or CD8 class. Log10-transformed breadth and depth values were compared by one-way ANOVA with Sidak's multiple comparisons tests. TCRdb re-hosts the immuneACCESS table, in-frame sequences only. Its copies lack some clones; in the studies checked, an unresolved V gene accounts for under half of them, and the cause for the rest is not known. The V and J calls and clone size were taken over from that table, and D and trimming were inferred from the DNA. This sample comprises some 140,000 clones, roughly 90% of them detected only once. About 3% of the sample rests with the top ten.

The paper as a whole reports these results and caveats: Because no samples from the day 14 peak response were available, repertoires could be characterized only after the peak T cell response. After two AZD1222 doses, both the breadth and the depth of spike-specific TCRs were significantly higher than at day 0 and than in MenACWY recipients. Participants were mostly white British and included more females than males, and it was suggested by the authors that clonal diversity may have been underestimated. Conclusions about previously exposed vaccinees are limited because only six or seven AZD1222 recipients were SARS-CoV-2 seropositive at baseline. The whole spike protein was spanned by vaccine-associated CD4 TCRs, and dominant responses were seen in regions 160-218 and 743-854. Nearly half of unique spike-specific TCRs reportedly recognized epitopes outside regions mutated in the B.1.351 and B.1.1.7 variants. In the small 56-69-year group, the increase in depth fell short of significance, most likely because of low power.

V gives up 4 bases and J gives up 3 bases, and the segment between their germline ends measures 15 bases. For CDR1 and CDR2, the germline V gene lists LGHNA and YNFKEQ. CDR3 length: 16 amino acids, cysteine to phenylalanine. The only DNA kept is the CDR3, 48 bases in frame from the first base. A note on this clone: The antigen this receptor binds is unknown. No base qualities exist here, and no much larger clone lies one base off it.

The time point label here, explained by the study, means: baseline before first vaccination. Vaccinee samples were obtained from the UK trials COV001 and COV002, which included a single-blind randomized controlled phase 2/3 trial of AZD1222 (ChAdOx1 nCoV-19) in healthy adults. For TCRbeta chain sequencing, PBMC samples were collected from trial participants at day 0 and at day 28 after the second dose. The chain uses TRBV4-2 and TRBJ1-4; possibly the D gene is TRBD1, per 5 matching bases. The sequence was obtained from an adult in good health. The input for sequencing was peripheral blood, taken on day 0 of AZD1222 vaccination. CDR3 protein: CASSRLPGGANEKLFF. The nucleotide sequence reads TGTGCCAGCAGCCGGCTCCCAGGAGGGGCTAATGAAAAACTGTTTTTT.